This T cell receptor beta chain comes out of a study of post-analysis software for immune sequencing data. Study results and limitations: F measure grouped same-batch samples tightly together. Higher frequency in patients than in controls was seen for about five TRBV segments, with TRBV5-6, TRBV5-1 and TRBV20-1 among them.

The TCR beta cDNA libraries contained unique molecular identifiers. The yield from about 1 to 10 million T cells was 500,000 or so cDNA molecules in total. MiXCR, applied by TCRdb to the PCR reads, yields one record per CDR3 protein. The table shows 150,000 to 200,000 distinct CDR3 sequences, with 30% occurring only once. V lost 5 bases to trimming and J lost 8 bases; unmatched junction nucleotides: 7. The CDR3 is made up of 14 amino acids. Germline V gene data show CDR1 as MNHNY and CDR2 as SVGAGI (reference sequence). This clonotype was counted ten times or more. Its target is unknown. This sequence was found in a girl aged 5-17 years with multiple sclerosis. The chain links TRBV6-6 to TRBJ2-1; the match to TRBD1 covers 9 bases. The specimen was blood. The CDR3 is CASSLLGQGYEQFF. In DNA form, the CDR3 reads TGTGCCAGCAGTCTGCTGGGACAGGGATATGAGCAGTTCTTC.